This entry lists 27 T cell receptor beta chains sequenced from one sample in a study of early T cells in non-severe SARS-CoV-2 infection. TCRdb recomputed calls from the 5' RACE reads with MiXCR, one row per CDR3 protein. Among approximately 100,000 distinct CDR3 sequences listed, over 15% were seen once. The sequenced sample consisted of whole blood. The receptors were gathered from an adult who was a healthcare worker with PCR-confirmed SARS-CoV-2 infection or an uninfected control (not recorded which).

This clonotype was found a few times. This chain uses TRBV9 with TRBJ2-2; D is ambiguous. CDR3 length equals 14 residues. Trimming cost V 3 bases and J 6 bases, with 12 bases left between them. Germline lookup yields CDR1 SGDLS and CDR2 YYNGEE. CDR3 in DNA: TGTGCCAGCAGCGGAAGACCCGTGGCCGGGGAGCTGTTTTTT. Translating it yields CASSGRPVAGELFF.

V and J are TRBV7-2 and TRBJ1-2, with D unresolved. CDR1 and CDR2 from the germline V gene are SGHTA and FQGNSA. The V end lost 2 bases, the J end lost 5 bases, and 6 bases lay between the germline ends. The CDR3 sequence is 12 residues long. The CDR3 is CASSLFSYGYTF. The CDR3 DNA reads TGTGCCAGCAGCTTATTCTCATATGGCTACACCTTC.

V is TRBV7-6 and J is TRBJ2-6; 7 positions match TRBD2. This CDR3 spans 17 amino acids. CDR1 SGHVS and CDR2 FNYEAQ come from the germline V gene. Germline trimming cut 5 bases from V and 1 base from J; bases unmatched to any gene: 8. In DNA form, the CDR3 reads TGTGCCAGCAGCGCCGGGGGGACTTTTTCTGGGGCCAACGTCCTGACTTTC. Translated: CASSAGGTFSGANVLTF.

As for this clonotype: Without the conserved terminal phenylalanine or tryptophan, this CDR3 likely stems from a read error. The J gene is TRBJ2-5, the V gene TRBV4-3; 10 nucleotides agree with TRBD2. V lost 2 bases to trimming and J lost 5 bases; unmatched junction nucleotides: 5. The CDR3 spans 15 residues. Germline V gene sequence: CDR1 LGHNA, CDR2 YSLEER. In DNA, the CDR3 is TGCGCCAGCAGCCAAATAGCGGGGGGTAGGGAGACCCAGTACTAC. This codes for CASSQIAGGRETQYY.

In its sample, this clonotype was seen a few times. The chain joins TRBV7-8 to TRBJ2-6; D ambiguous. Germline V gives CDR1 SGHVS, CDR2 FQNEAQ. This CDR3 has 16 residues. Trimming pared 3 bases from V and 1 base from J, leaving 10 bases between. The CDR3 is CASSFQTVSGANVLTF. The CDR3 coding sequence is TGTGCCAGCAGCTTTCAGACCGTATCTGGGGCCAACGTCCTGACTTTC.

V gene TRBV29-1 combines with J gene TRBJ1-6; the D gene is possibly TRBD1 (5 bases). The CDR3 runs to 17 residues. The germline V and J ends were trimmed by 7 bases and 0 bases, with 19 bases remaining between them. Germline CDR1 reads SQVTM; CDR2 reads ANQGSEA. For the CDR3, the DNA is TGCAGCGCTAGGCCGGGGACCGAGAGCTCCTATAATTCACCCCTCCACTTT. Protein product: CSARPGTESSYNSPLHF.

Only a few counts were recorded for this clonotype. This sequence joins TRBV7-9 and TRBJ2-1, with a tentative D call TRBD2 (6 bases). Trimming took 7 bases from V and 9 from J, leaving 28 bases between them. Germline loops: CDR1 SEHNR, CDR2 FQNEAQ (reference sequence). CDR3 length: 17 amino acids. Written as DNA, the CDR3 is TGTGCCAGCATGCAAAAGGGCGGCACTAGCCCGATTCGTGAGCAGTTCTTC. Residues: CASMQKGGTSPIREQFF.

The table lists this clonotype with a few counts. The V call is TRBV6-2 or TRBV6-3, the J call TRBJ1-6, with TRBD1 as a possible D gene (6 bases). CDR1 is MNHEY, CDR2 SVGEGT, per germline. There are 16 residues in the CDR3. V was shortened by 2 bases and J by 10 bases, with 18 bases between the two germline ends. The CDR3 protein is CASSYEKGRGRSPLHF. Here the CDR3 DNA reads TGTGCCAGCAGTTACGAAAAAGGCAGGGGCAGGTCACCCCTCCACTTT.

This clonotype has ten or more counts. The chain is built from TRBV2 and TRBJ1-1; TRBD1 is a possible D gene (6 bases). This CDR3 has 15 amino acids. V gave up 8 bases and J gave up 4 bases, with 20 bases separating them. Germline V gives CDR1 SNHLY, CDR2 FYNNEI. The CDR3 protein is CASSPRGVVGTEAFF. In DNA form, the CDR3 reads TGTGCCAGCTCCCCAAGGGGGGTCGTCGGCACTGAAGCTTTCTTT.

This clonotype occurred a few times. This sequence joins TRBV6-4 and TRBJ1-1; D uncertain. Germline CDR1 is MRHNA and CDR2 is SNTAGT. V was cut by 0 bases and J by 11 bases, with 7 bases left in between. This CDR3 region has 11 residues. DNA of the CDR3: TGTGCCAGCAGTGACTCGAGACGGGCTTTCTTT. It specifies CASSDSRRAFF.

The V call is TRBV28, the J call TRBJ1-1, with D hard to call. Germline CDR1 is MDHEN and CDR2 is SYDVKM. V lost 7 bases to trimming and J lost 1 base, with 22 bases between them. The CDR3 extends over 17 amino acids. CDR3 DNA sequence: TGTGCCAGCACCCTCCCCCCCTATCGTAGAGGGAACACTGAAGCTTTCTTT. This translates into CASTLPPYRRGNTEAFF.

This clonotype was seen a few times. This sequence joins TRBV29-1 and TRBJ2-2, with 8 bases matching TRBD1. Per the germline V gene, CDR1 is SQVTM and CDR2 is ANQGSEA. The CDR3 contains 15 residues. With V trimmed by 4 bases and J by 6 bases, 10 bases remained unmatched. CDR3 DNA sequence: TGCAGCGTTGGCCAGGACAGGGTAGGGGCCGGGGAGCTGTTTTTT. Its translation: CSVGQDRVGAGELFF.

The rearrangement links TRBV18 to TRBJ2-2, with D possibly called TRBD1 or TRBD2 (5 bases each). Trimming removed 1 base at V and 2 bases at J, with 17 bases between. Germline CDR1 and CDR2: KGHSH and LQKENI. This CDR3 region has 18 residues. CDR3 region: CASSPRAGAVINTGELFF. Written as DNA, the CDR3 is TGTGCCAGCTCACCACGGGCCGGGGCCGTCATCAACACCGGGGAGCTGTTTTTT. The variable domain in full, with the rest retrieved from reference TRBV18 and TRBJ2-2, is NAGVMQNPRHLVRRRGQEARLRCSPMKGHSHVYWYRQLPEEGLKFMVYLQKENIIDESGMPKERFSAEFPKEGPSILRIQQVVRGDSAAYFCASSPRAGAVINTGELFFGEGSRLTVL.

This clonotype was found a few times. The chain combines TRBV5-3 with TRBJ1-5; D call uncertain. TRBV5-3 is flagged as an ORF with uncertain function. The CDR3 contains 14 residues. Trimming shortened V by 5 bases and J by 4 bases, and 13 bases separated the two germline ends. This CDR3 is CARRGQLRNQPQHF. DNA for the CDR3: TGTGCCAGAAGAGGGCAATTGAGAAATCAGCCCCAGCATTTT.

V and J are TRBV6-1 and TRBJ1-6; no clear D. This CDR3 spans 14 amino acids. V shed 1 base and J shed 8 bases, with 9 bases lying between them. Germline V gene lookup returns CDR1 MNHNS and CDR2 SASEGT. CDR3: CASSEGVLDSPLHF. The CDR3 DNA reads TGTGCCAGCAGTGAAGGGGTATTGGATTCACCCCTCCACTTT.

The chain uses TRBV24-1 and TRBJ2-1; possible D gene TRBD1, 5 bases. V shed 4 bases and J shed 0 bases, with 18 bases lying between them. CDR3 length: 18 amino acids. Germline-derived CDR1 and CDR2 are KGHDR and SFDVKD. The CDR3 region is CATSDSGGRVSSYNEQFF. DNA for the CDR3: TGTGCCACCAGTGACTCCGGCGGCAGGGTCAGCTCCTACAATGAGCAGTTCTTC.

The gene calls are TRBV20-1 and TRBJ2-7; D not resolved. This CDR3 has 13 amino acids. V shed 0 bases and J shed 9 bases, with 15 bases lying between them. The germline V gene has CDR1 DFQATT and CDR2 SNEGSKA (reference sequence). The CDR3 DNA is TGCAGTGCTAGAGATAACTATGAGGTTACGCAGTACTTC. Translation: CSARDNYEVTQYF.

This clonotype was counted between two and nine times. The rearrangement links TRBV29-1 to TRBJ1-1; D call uncertain. The CDR3 contains 12 residues. Germline assignment: CDR1 SQVTM and CDR2 ANQGSEA. Trimming took off 8 bases at V and 8 bases at J, with 18 bases between the two ends. CDR3 loop: CSTTTGSLEAFF. As DNA, the CDR3 is TGCAGCACCACAACCGGCTCTCTAGAAGCTTTCTTT. The variable domain in full, completed from reference TRBV29-1 and TRBJ1-1, reads SAVISQKPSRDICQRGTSLTIQCQVDSQVTMMFWYRQQPGQSLTLIATANQGSEATYESGFVIDKFPISRPNLTFSTLTVSNMSPEDSSIYLCSTTTGSLEAFFGQGTRLTVV.

V usage is TRBV5-4 and J usage is TRBJ1-2, with 7 bases identical to TRBD1. The CDR3 runs to 14 residues. Losses at the gene ends were 1 base for V and 8 bases for J; bases not matched to a gene: 8. Germline CDR1 is SGHNT and CDR2 is YYREEE (reference sequence). Here the CDR3 reads CASSLTGVRRGYTF. For the CDR3, the DNA is TGTGCCAGCAGCTTGACAGGGGTAAGGCGAGGCTACACCTTC.

This clonotype was seen a few times. V and J are TRBV5-4 and TRBJ2-1; 7 bases fit TRBD2. This CDR3 contains 13 residues. Looked up from germline, CDR1 is SGHNT and CDR2 is YYREEE (reference sequence). The J segment lost 6 bases and the V segment lost 4 bases, leaving 4 bases of the junction unmatched. The CDR3 here is CASSPGTINEQFF. The CDR3 DNA sequence: TGTGCCAGCAGCCCCGGGACTATCAATGAGCAGTTCTTC.

In this sample, this clonotype turned up a few times. The CDR3 DNA follows: TGTGCCAGCAGCGCCGACTGGAGCTCCTACGAGCAGTACTTC. It specifies CASSADWSSYEQYF. The rearrangement joins TRBV7-2 to TRBJ2-7; D is unclear. In germline, CDR1 is SGHTA, CDR2 FQGNSA. V lost 5 bases and J 0 bases, leaving 11 bases between the germline ends. The CDR3 totals 14 residues.

This clonotype was counted between two and nine times. This chain links TRBV27 with TRBJ2-1, with TRBD2 matching 10 bases. CDR1 MNHEY and CDR2 SMNVEV come from the germline V gene (reference sequence). The CDR3 is 17 amino acids. The ends lost 6 bases at V and 0 bases at J; junction bases unmatched: 8. Written as DNA, the CDR3 is TGTGCCAGCAGCCCCACCTCTAGCGGGAGCTCCTACAATGAGCAGTTCTTC. The encoded protein is CASSPTSSGSSYNEQFF.

In its sample, this clonotype was seen a few times. This chain uses TRBV2 with TRBJ1-5; D remains unclear. V shed 8 bases and J shed 2 bases, with 13 bases lying between them. The V gene's germline CDR1 is SNHLY and CDR2 FYNNEI. This CDR3 spans 14 amino acids. The CDR3 coding sequence is TGTGCCAGCCAGAAAACCTTGGGCAATCAGCCCCAGCATTTT. It codes for CASQKTLGNQPQHF.

On this clonotype: This could be a read error, since a much larger clone is one nucleotide away. The genes are TRBV7-2 and TRBJ1-1; D is perhaps TRBD1 (5 bases). V was trimmed by 8 bases and J by 6 bases, leaving 19 bases between them. The germline CDR1 and CDR2 sequences are SGHTA and FQGNSA. This CDR3 has 14 residues. In DNA, the CDR3 is TGTGCCAGCCGCCCTGGGCCCGACAGCCCTGAAGCTTTCTTT. This translates into CASRPGPDSPEAFF.

The V and J genes are TRBV28 and TRBJ1-5; possibly TRBD1 for D (5 bases). Trimming removed 6 bases from V and 2 bases from J, with 14 bases in between. The germline V gene has CDR1 MDHEN and CDR2 SYDVKM. This CDR3 comprises 15 residues. CDR3 sequence reads: CASRVGQGGNQPQHF. For the CDR3, the DNA is TGTGCCAGCAGAGTTGGGCAGGGAGGCAATCAGCCCCAGCATTTT.

The V call is TRBV28, the J call TRBJ2-5; possibly TRBD1 for D (5 bases). V was shortened by 5 bases and J by 10 bases, with 20 bases between the two germline ends. The V gene's germline CDR1 is MDHEN and CDR2 SYDVKM. CDR3 length: 14 residues. The CDR3 spells CASSPQRQTRVQYF. The DNA of the CDR3 is TGTGCCAGCAGTCCACAAAGACAGACAAGGGTCCAGTACTTC.

The chain has TRBV29-1 and TRBJ1-1; D is perhaps TRBD1 (6 bases). V gave up 6 bases and J gave up 0 bases, with 8 bases separating them. Germline CDR1 and CDR2: SQVTM and ANQGSEA. This CDR3 is built from 12 residues. The CDR3 nucleotides are TGCAGCGTGGACAGAATGAACACTGAAGCTTTCTTT. Protein product: CSVDRMNTEAFF.